This section outlines one T cell receptor (beta chain) sequence together with its context. Its cognate antigen has yet to be identified. Per-nucleotide qualities are absent, and no much larger clonotype sits a single base away. The data originate from a study of CD4 and CD8 cells across lung adenocarcinoma regions (dated by TCRdb to between 2018 and 2020). General notes on the study: The study compared tumor centers with tumor margins to examine intratumor heterogeneity of the T cell receptor repertoire.

CDR1 and CDR2 are drawn from the germline V gene: SGHDT, YYEEEE. The CDR3 has 14 amino acids, counting the end cysteine and phenylalanine. The retained sequence is limited to the CDR3, 42 bases, with the frame set at the first base. Relative to germline, V is 0 bases shorter and J is 7 bases shorter, with 11 bases between their ends. Library preparation used PCR. This sample was sequenced with a HiSeq X Ten. TCRdb redid the processing of the public reads, applying fastp at Q25 and MiXCR, and retained in-frame beta chains. Records with the same CDR3 protein are collapsed into one entry carrying the most frequent genes and DNA. This sample lists 10,000 to 11,000 distinct CDR3 sequences; 40% to 65% were detected once. Approximately 19% of the sample goes to the ten largest clones. Donors were patients with localized lung adenocarcinoma, a subtype of non-small cell lung cancer. The centers of localized lung adenocarcinomas were where the samples came from. CD4+ T cells from tumor tissue were profiled separately from CD8+ T cells for TCR repertoire analysis.

Sequenced: CD4+ T cells from the center of a lung tumor. According to the study, the label for this sample's cell subset or site signals: tumor center region. The TCR sequence derives from a male donor with lung adenocarcinoma. The CD4 and CD8 labels of this study may be unreliable. This chain joins TRBV5-6 to TRBJ2-1; a tentative D call is TRBD1 (6 bases match). The DNA is TGTGCCAGCAGCTTGGGGACAGATTGGAATGAGCAGTTCTTC. This gives the protein CASSLGTDWNEQFF.